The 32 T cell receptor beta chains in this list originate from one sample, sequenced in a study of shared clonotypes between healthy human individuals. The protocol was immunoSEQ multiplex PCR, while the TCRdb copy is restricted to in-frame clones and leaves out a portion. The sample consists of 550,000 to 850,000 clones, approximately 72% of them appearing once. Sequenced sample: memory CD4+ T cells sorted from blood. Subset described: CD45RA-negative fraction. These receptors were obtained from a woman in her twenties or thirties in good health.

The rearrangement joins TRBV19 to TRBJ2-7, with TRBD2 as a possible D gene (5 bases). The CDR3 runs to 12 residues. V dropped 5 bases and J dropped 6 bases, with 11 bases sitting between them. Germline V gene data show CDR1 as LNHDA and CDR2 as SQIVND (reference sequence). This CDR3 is CASSGEWGEQYF. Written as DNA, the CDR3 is TGTGCCAGTAGTGGGGAGTGGGGCGAGCAGTACTTC.

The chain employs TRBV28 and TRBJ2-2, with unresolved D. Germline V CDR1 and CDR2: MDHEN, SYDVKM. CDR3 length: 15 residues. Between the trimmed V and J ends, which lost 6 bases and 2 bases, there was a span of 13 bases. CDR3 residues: CASSPQQINTGELFF. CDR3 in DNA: TGTGCCAGCAGCCCCCAACAGATTAACACCGGGGAGCTGTTTTTT.

CDR3 amino acids: CSVEGTASGVSYNEQFF. CDR3 DNA: TGCAGCGTTGAAGGGACGGCTAGCGGGGTTTCCTACAATGAGCAGTTCTTC. The chain carries TRBV29-1 and TRBJ2-1, with 9 positions matching TRBD2. The CDR3 has 17 amino acids. Trimming took 1 base from V and 1 from J; bases not matched to a gene: 8. The germline gives CDR1 SQVTM, CDR2 ANQGSEA.

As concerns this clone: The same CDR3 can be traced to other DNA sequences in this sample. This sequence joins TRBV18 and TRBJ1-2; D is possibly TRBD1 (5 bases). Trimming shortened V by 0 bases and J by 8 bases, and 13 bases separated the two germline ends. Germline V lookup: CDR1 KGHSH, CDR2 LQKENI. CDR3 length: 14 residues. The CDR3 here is CASSPPGQGNGYTF. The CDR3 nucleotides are TGTGCCAGCTCACCACCGGGGCAGGGAAACGGCTACACCTTC.

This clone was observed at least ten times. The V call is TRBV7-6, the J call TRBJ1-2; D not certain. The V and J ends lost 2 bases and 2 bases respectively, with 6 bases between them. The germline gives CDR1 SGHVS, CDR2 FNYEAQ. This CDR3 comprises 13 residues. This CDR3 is CASSLSNNYGYTF. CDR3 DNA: TGTGCCAGCAGCTTATCGAACAACTATGGCTACACCTTC.

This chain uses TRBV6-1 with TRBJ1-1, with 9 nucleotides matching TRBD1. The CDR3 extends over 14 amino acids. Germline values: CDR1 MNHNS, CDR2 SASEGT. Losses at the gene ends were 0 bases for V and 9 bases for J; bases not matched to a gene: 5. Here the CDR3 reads CASSEAPGQGKAFF. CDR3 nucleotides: TGTGCCAGCAGTGAAGCTCCGGGACAGGGAAAAGCTTTCTTT.

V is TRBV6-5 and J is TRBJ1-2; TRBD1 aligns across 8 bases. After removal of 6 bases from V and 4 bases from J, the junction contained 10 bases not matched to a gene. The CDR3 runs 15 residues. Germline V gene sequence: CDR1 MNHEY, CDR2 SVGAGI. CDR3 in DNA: TGTGCCAGCAGGTTCTTGAGACAGGGGATCTATGGCTACACCTTC. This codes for CASRFLRQGIYGYTF.

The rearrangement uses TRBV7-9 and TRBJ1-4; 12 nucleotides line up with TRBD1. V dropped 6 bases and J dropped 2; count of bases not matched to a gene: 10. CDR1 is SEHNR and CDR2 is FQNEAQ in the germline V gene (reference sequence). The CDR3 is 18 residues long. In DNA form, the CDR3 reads TGTGCCAGCAGGCCCTCGGGACAGGGGGCCCGGACTAATGAAAAACTGTTTTTT. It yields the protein CASRPSGQGARTNEKLFF.

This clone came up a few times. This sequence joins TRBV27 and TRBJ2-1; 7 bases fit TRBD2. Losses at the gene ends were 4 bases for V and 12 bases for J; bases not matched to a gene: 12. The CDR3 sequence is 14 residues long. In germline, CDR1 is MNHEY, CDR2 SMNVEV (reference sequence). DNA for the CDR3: TGTGCCAGCAGTTCAGCGGGGACGGGGCAAAGGCAGTTCTTC. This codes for CASSSAGTGQRQFF.

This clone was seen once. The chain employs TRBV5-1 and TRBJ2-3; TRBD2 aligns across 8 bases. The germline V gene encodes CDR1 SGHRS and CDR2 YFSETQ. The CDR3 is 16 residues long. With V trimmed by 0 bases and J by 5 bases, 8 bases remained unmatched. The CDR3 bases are TGCGCCAGCAGCTTGGCCGTGGCGGGAGGTCTAGATACGCAGTATTTT. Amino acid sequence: CASSLAVAGGLDTQYF.

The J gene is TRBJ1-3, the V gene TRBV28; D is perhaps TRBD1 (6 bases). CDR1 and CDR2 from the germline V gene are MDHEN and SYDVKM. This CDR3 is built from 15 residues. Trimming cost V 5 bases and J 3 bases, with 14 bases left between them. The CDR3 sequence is CASSPPQGFGNTIYF. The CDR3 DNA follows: TGTGCCAGCAGTCCCCCACAGGGATTTGGAAACACCATATATTTT.

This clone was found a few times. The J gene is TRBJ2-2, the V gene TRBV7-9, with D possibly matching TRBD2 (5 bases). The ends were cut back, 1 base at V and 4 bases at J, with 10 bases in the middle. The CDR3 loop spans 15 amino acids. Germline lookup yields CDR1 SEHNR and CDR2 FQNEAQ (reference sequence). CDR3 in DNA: TGTGCCAGCAGCTTAGGCGCGCGGGTCACCGGGGAGCTGTTTTTT. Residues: CASSLGARVTGELFF. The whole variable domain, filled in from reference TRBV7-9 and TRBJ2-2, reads DTGVSQNPRHKITKRGQNVTFRCDPISEHNRLYWYRQTLGQGPEFLTYFQNEAQLEKSRLLSDRFSAERPKGSFSTLEIQRTEQGDSAMYLCASSLGARVTGELFFGEGSRLTVL.

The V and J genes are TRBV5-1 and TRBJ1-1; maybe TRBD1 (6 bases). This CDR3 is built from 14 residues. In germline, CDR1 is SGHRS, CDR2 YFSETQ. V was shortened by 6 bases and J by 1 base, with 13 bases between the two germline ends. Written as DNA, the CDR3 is TGCGCCAGCACCTTATCGACAGGGAACACTGAAGCTTTCTTT. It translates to CASTLSTGNTEAFF.

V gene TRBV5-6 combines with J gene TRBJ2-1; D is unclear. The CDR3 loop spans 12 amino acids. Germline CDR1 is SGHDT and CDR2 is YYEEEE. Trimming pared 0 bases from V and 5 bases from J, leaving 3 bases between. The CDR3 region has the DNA TGTGCCAGCAGCTTGGGGAACAATGAGCAGTTCTTC. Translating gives CASSLGNNEQFF.

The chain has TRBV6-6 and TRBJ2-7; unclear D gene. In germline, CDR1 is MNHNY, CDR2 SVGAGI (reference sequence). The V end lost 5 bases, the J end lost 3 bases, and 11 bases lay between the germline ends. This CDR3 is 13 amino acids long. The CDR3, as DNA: TGTGCCAGCAGTCATCACACTAACTACGAGCAGTACTTC. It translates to CASSHHTNYEQYF.

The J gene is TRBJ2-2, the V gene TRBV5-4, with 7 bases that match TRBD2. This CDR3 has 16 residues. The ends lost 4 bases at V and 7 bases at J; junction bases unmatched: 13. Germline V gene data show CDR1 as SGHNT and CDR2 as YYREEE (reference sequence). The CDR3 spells CASSPTSNGRYGELFF. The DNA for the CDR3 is TGTGCCAGCAGCCCGACTAGCAACGGGAGATACGGGGAGCTGTTTTTT.

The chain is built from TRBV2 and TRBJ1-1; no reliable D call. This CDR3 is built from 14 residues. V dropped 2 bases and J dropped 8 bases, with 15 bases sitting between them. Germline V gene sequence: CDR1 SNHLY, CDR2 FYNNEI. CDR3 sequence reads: CASSERGPGREAFF. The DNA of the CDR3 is TGTGCCAGCAGTGAAAGAGGGCCAGGCAGAGAAGCTTTCTTT.

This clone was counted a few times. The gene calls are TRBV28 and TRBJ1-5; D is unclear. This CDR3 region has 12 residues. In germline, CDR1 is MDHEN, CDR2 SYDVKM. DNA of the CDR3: TGTGTTACCGGACGGCACAATCAGCCCCAGCATTTT. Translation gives CVTGRHNQPQHF.

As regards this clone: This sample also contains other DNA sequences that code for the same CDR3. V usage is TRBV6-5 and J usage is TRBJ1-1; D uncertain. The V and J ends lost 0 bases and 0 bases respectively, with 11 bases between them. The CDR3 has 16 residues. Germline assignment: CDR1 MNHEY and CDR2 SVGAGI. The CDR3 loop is CASSYSGRTLNTEAFF. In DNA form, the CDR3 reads TGTGCCAGCAGTTACTCGGGGAGAACCCTGAACACTGAAGCTTTCTTT.

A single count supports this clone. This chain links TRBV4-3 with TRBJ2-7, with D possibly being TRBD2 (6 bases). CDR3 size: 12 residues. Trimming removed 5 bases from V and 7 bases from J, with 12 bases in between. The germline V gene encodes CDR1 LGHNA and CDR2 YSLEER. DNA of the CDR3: TGCGCCAGCAGCGGGAGACGGGGGGAGCAGTACTTC. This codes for CASSGRRGEQYF.

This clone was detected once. The DNA of the CDR3 is TGTGCCAGTAGTATACGGGGACCAAGAACAGGCTACACCTTC. Translated: CASSIRGPRTGYTF. This rearrangement joins TRBV19 to TRBJ1-2; maybe TRBD1 (5 bases). CDR1 is LNHDA, CDR2 SQIVND, per germline (reference sequence). Trimming removed 2 bases from V and 8 bases from J, with 15 bases in between. This CDR3 has 14 amino acids. The entire variable domain, with the rest obtained from reference TRBV19 and TRBJ1-2, is as follows: DGGITQSPKYLFRKEGQNVTLSCEQNLNHDAMYWYRQDPGQGLRLIYYSQIVNDFQKGDIAEGYSVSREKKESFPLTVTSAQKNPTAFYLCASSIRGPRTGYTFGSGTRLTVV.

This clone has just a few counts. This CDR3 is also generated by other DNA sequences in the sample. Here the CDR3 reads CASSWDSSSYEQYF. In nucleotides, the CDR3 is TGTGCCAGTAGTTGGGACAGCTCCTCCTACGAGCAGTACTTC. The chain joins TRBV19 to TRBJ2-7; TRBD1 aligns across 7 bases. Germline values: CDR1 LNHDA, CDR2 SQIVND (reference sequence). The CDR3 spans 14 residues. Trimming took 5 bases from V and 0 from J; bases not matched to a gene: 4.

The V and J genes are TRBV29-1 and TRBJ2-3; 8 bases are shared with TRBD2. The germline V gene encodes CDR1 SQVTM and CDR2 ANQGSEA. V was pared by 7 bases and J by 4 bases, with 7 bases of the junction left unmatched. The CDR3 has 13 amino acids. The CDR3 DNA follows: TGCAGCGCTGGAGCGGGAGCGGCAGATACGCAGTATTTT. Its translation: CSAGAGAADTQYF.

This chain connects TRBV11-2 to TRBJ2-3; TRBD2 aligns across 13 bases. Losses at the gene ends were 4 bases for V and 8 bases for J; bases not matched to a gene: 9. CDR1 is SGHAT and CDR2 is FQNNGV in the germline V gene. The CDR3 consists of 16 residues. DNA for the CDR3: TGTGCCAGCAGCTCTGCACTAGCGGGAGGGGTTGTTACGCAGTATTTT. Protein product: CASSSALAGGVVTQYF.

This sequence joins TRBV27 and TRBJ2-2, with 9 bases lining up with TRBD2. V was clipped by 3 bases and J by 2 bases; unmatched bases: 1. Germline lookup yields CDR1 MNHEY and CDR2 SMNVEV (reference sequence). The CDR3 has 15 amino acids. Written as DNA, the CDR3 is TGTGCCAGCAGTTTGCGGGGGGGTAACACCGGGGAGCTGTTTTTT. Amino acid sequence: CASSLRGGNTGELFF.

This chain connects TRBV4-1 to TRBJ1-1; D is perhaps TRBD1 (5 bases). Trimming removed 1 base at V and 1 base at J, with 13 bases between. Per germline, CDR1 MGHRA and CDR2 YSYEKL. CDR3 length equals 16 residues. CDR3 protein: CASSQALVQGNTEAFF. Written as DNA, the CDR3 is TGCGCCAGCAGCCAAGCACTTGTCCAGGGGAACACTGAAGCTTTCTTT.

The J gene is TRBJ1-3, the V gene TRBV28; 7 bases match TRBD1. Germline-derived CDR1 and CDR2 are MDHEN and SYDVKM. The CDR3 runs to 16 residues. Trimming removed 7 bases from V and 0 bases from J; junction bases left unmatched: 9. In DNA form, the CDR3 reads TGTGCCAGCAAAGGACAGGACTTACTCTCTGGAAACACCATATATTTT. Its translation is CASKGQDLLSGNTIYF.

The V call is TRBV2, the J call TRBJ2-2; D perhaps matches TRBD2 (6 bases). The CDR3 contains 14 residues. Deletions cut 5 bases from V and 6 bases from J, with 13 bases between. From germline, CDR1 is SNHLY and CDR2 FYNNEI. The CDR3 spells CASSRGGGAGELFF. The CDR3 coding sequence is TGTGCCAGCAGTAGAGGAGGAGGGGCCGGGGAGCTGTTTTTT.

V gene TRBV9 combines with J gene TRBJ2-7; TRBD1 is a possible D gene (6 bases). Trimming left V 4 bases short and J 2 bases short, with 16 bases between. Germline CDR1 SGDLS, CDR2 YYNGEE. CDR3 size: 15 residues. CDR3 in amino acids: CASSPSGHTTYEQYF. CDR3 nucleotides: TGTGCCAGCAGCCCCTCGGGACACACTACCTACGAGCAGTACTTC. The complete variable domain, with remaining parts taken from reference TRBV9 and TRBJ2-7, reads DSGVTQTPKHLITATGQRVTLRCSPRSGDLSVYWYQQSLDQGLQFLIQYYNGEERAKGNILERFSAQQFPDLHSELNLSSLELGDSALYFCASSPSGHTTYEQYFGPGTRLTVT.

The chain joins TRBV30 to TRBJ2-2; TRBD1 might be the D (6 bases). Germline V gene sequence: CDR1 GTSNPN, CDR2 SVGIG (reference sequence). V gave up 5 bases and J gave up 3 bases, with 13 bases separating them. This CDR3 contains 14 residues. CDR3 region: CAWDLQGYTGELFF. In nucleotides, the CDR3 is TGTGCCTGGGACTTACAGGGATACACCGGGGAGCTGTTTTTT.

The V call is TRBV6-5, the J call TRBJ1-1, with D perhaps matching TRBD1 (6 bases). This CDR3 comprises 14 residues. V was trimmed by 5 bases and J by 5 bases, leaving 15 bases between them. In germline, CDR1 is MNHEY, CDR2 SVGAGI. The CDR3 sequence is CASSPQGPGTEAFF. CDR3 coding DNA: TGTGCCAGCAGTCCTCAGGGGCCGGGAACTGAAGCTTTCTTT.

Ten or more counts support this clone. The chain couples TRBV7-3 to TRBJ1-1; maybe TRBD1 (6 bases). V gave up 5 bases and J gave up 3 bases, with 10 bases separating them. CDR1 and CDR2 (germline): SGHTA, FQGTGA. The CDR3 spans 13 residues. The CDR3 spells CASSTGSDTEAFF. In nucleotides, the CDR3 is TGTGCCAGCAGCACAGGGTCGGACACTGAAGCTTTCTTT.